This T cell receptor beta chain was found in a study of technical replicates of blood from several donors. The data were produced by immunoSEQ multiplex PCR, yet TCRdb's version contains in-frame clones alone and is incomplete. The data show approximately 12,000 clones, with 80% to 90% seen just once and about an eighth held by the top ten. The CDR3 totals 15 residues. V was cut by 2 bases and J by 0 bases, with 10 bases left in between. Germline CDR1 is SNHLY and CDR2 is FYNNEI. The specimen was PBMCs. V usage is TRBV2 and J usage is TRBJ1-2; a weak D match, TRBD1 (6 bases). The clonotype was recovered from a human donor in good health. The CDR3 is CASSERQETNYGYTF. The CDR3 DNA reads TGTGCCAGCAGTGAACGACAGGAAACTAACTATGGCTACACCTTC.